The rows below give T cell receptor beta chains drawn from one sample of a study of identical twins. Each CDR3 protein gets one entry after TCRdb re-called the 5' RACE reads with MiXCR. The sample shows 600,000 to 800,000 distinct CDR3 sequences, 21% of them seen only once. These data were also filed under a second study, of T cells expressing NK-cell markers.

Sequencing used PBMCs. The receptors come from a woman under 30 in good health. Each CDR3 is given with its conserved first and last residue. D genes are given only for firm matches. Size tells how often a clone was seen (once, few, many) or the class of an expanded clone, and some rows leave it out.

clone_size | cdr3_length | j_call | d_call | v_call | cdr3_nt | cdr3_aa
many | 15 | TRBJ2-2 | TRBD1 | TRBV6-1 | TGTGCCAGCAGCCTCGACAGGGGGGACACCGGGGAGCTGTTTTTT | CASSLDRGDTGELFF
few | 13 | TRBJ2-4 | - | TRBV20-1 | TGCAGTGCTACTCGCCGTCACAAAAACATTCAGTACTTC | CSATRRHKNIQYF
- | 18 | TRBJ2-2 | TRBD2 | TRBV11-1 | TGTGCCAGCAGCTCTAACGGGATAGCGGGAGGTCACACCGGGGAGCTGTTTTTT | CASSSNGIAGGHTGELFF
many | 16 | TRBJ2-3 | TRBD2 | TRBV12-3/TRBV12-4 | TGTGCCAGCAGTCCGGAGCGGGGCAGGAGCACAGATACGCAGTATTTT | CASSPERGRSTDTQYF
- | 16 | TRBJ2-2 | - | TRBV5-1 | TGCGCCAGCAGCTTGGGGGACGGATCAAACACCGGGGAGCTGTTTTTT | CASSLGDGSNTGELFF
many | 13 | TRBJ1-1 | - | TRBV27 | TGTGCCAGCAGTTCGACCGTTAACACTGAAGCTTTCTTT | CASSSTVNTEAFF
- | 13 | TRBJ2-7 | - | TRBV7-2 | TGTGCCAGCAGCTTAGTAGGGGACGATGAGCAGTACTTC | CASSLVGDDEQYF
- | 14 | TRBJ2-1 | - | TRBV20-1 | TGCAGTGCTCGAGAAATGGGGGAGAACAATGAGCAGTTCTTC | CSAREMGENNEQFF
- | 13 | TRBJ2-3 | - | TRBV29-1 | TGCAGCGTTGACGGGGTTTCTATGAGTACGCAGTATTTT | CSVDGVSMSTQYF
few | 14 | TRBJ2-3 | - | TRBV15 | TGTGCCACCGGCATAGGGGGACCTACAGATACGCAGTATTTT | CATGIGGPTDTQYF
- | 13 | TRBJ1-2 | TRBD1 | TRBV12-3/TRBV12-4 | TGTGCCAGCAGTACGACAGGGCGGTATGGCTACACCTTC | CASSTTGRYGYTF
few | 15 | TRBJ2-1 | - | TRBV10-1 | TGCGCCAGCAGTGAGCAACGGAGATTCTACAATGAGCAGTTCTTC | CASSEQRRFYNEQFF
few | 13 | TRBJ2-7 | TRBD2 | TRBV5-1 | TGCGCCAGCAGCTTAGAGCGGGGGGTCGAGCAGTACTTC | CASSLERGVEQYF
few | 18 | TRBJ2-5 | TRBD2 | TRBV6-1 | TGTGCCAGCAGCCTACAAGCGGGGGGCCGAACGTACCAAGAGACCCAGTACTTC | CASSLQAGGRTYQETQYF
few | 13 | TRBJ2-3 | - | TRBV7-6 | TGTGCCAGCAGCCCCGGGTGGGCAGATACGCAGTATTTT | CASSPGWADTQYF
many | 14 | TRBJ1-5 | - | TRBV12-3/TRBV12-4 | TGTGCCAGCAGGTTCCCAGCCGTCGGTCAGCCCCAGCATTTT | CASRFPAVGQPQHF
- | 16 | TRBJ2-3 | - | TRBV4-1 | TGCGCCAGCAGCCAAGTCTTCGGGCTTAGCACAGATACGCAGTATTTT | CASSQVFGLSTDTQYF
- | 12 | TRBJ1-2 | - | TRBV20-1 | TGCAGTGCTAGCCGGACACTGTATGGCTACACCTTC | CSASRTLYGYTF
- | 13 | TRBJ1-2 | TRBD1 | TRBV6-1 | TGTGCCAGCCGGGACAGGGGGCCCGATGGCTACACCTTC | CASRDRGPDGYTF
- | 14 | TRBJ2-3 | - | TRBV5-1 | TGCGCCAGCGAAACAGGAGAGCACGGAGATACGCAGTATTTT | CASETGEHGDTQYF
few | 15 | TRBJ2-2 | - | TRBV25-1 | TGTGCCAGCAGTAACCCAGGGTATGAGGCCGGGGAGCTGTTTTTT | CASSNPGYEAGELFF
few | 13 | TRBJ1-1 | - | TRBV20-1 | TGCAGTGCTATAGGGGGGGGCAACACTGAAGCTTTCTTT | CSAIGGGNTEAFF
many | 14 | TRBJ2-1 | - | TRBV7-9 | TGTGCCAGCAGCCCAGGCCTGGGCTACAATGAGCAGTTCTTC | CASSPGLGYNEQFF
- | 15 | TRBJ2-7 | - | TRBV6-2/TRBV6-3 | TGTGCCAGCGCAACCCGGATCCGCTTAATCTACGAGCAGTACTTC | CASATRIRLIYEQYF
- | 18 | TRBJ2-3 | - | TRBV5-1 | TGCGCCAGCAGCTTGGCTCCCCAGGGCATAACCTTGGAGGATACGCAGTATTTT | CASSLAPQGITLEDTQYF
- | 15 | TRBJ2-1 | TRBD2 | TRBV28 | TGTGCCAGCAGCACTGGACTAGCGGGAGTATATGAGCAGTTCTTC | CASSTGLAGVYEQFF
few | 15 | TRBJ2-7 | TRBD2 | TRBV20-1 | TGCAGTGCTAGATCACTAGCGGGGAATTTCTACGAGCAGTACTTC | CSARSLAGNFYEQYF
few | 16 | TRBJ2-1 | - | TRBV7-6 | TGTGCCAGCAGCGGGTACCCGACCCGCACTGGCAATGAGCAGTTCTTC | CASSGYPTRTGNEQFF
- | 14 | TRBJ2-1 | TRBD1 | TRBV7-8 | TGTGCCAGCAGTCGAAACAGGGGTCCAAATGAGCAGTTCTTC | CASSRNRGPNEQFF
- | 12 | TRBJ2-3 | - | TRBV27 | TGTGCCACCGGCGGTAATGGGGATACGCAGTATTTT | CATGGNGDTQYF
- | 14 | TRBJ2-3 | - | TRBV5-1 | TGCGCCAGCAGCTTCGGCGGGGGCCGGGATACGCAGTATTTT | CASSFGGGRDTQYF
- | 13 | TRBJ2-3 | - | TRBV12-3/TRBV12-4 | TGTGCCAGCAGGTTACGGGGTGAAGATACGCAGTATTTT | CASRLRGEDTQYF
many | 12 | TRBJ1-1 | - | TRBV5-1 | TGCGCCAGCAGTCAGGGTCATACTGAAGCTTTCTTT | CASSQGHTEAFF
few | 11 | TRBJ2-7 | - | TRBV20-1 | TGCAGTGCTAGAGTACTAAGCGAGCAGTACTTC | CSARVLSEQYF
once | 14 | TRBJ1-2 | - | TRBV18 | TGTGCCAGCTCACCACCGGATTGGGGCTATGGCTACACCTTC | CASSPPDWGYGYTF
- | 17 | TRBJ2-4 | - | TRBV3-1 | TGTGCCAGCAGCCAAGAACATGCAGGGGAAGCCAAAAACATTCAGTACTTC | CASSQEHAGEAKNIQYF
- | 15 | TRBJ1-3 | TRBD1 | TRBV5-1 | TGCGCCAGCAGCCGGCGGACAGGGGATGGAAACACCATATATTTT | CASSRRTGDGNTIYF
- | 19 | TRBJ2-1 | TRBD2 | TRBV4-1 | TGCGCCAGCAGCGCATCGGGACTAGCGGGGACCAGCACCTACAATGAGCAGTTCTTC | CASSASGLAGTSTYNEQFF